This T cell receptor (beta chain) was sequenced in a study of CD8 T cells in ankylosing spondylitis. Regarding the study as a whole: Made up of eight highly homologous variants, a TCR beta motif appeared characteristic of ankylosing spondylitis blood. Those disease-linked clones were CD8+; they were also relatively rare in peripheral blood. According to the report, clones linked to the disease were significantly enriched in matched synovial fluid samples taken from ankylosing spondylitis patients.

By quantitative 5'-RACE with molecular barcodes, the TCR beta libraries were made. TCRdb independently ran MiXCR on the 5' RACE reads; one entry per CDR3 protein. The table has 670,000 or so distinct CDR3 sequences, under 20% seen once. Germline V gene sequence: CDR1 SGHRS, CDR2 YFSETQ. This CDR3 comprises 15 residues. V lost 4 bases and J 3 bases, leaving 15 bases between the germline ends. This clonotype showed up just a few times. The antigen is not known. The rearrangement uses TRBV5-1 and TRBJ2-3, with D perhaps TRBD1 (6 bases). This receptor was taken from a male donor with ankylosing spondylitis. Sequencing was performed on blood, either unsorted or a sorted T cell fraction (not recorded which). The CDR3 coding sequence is TGCGCCAGCAGCGGACAGTCGGGCCGAACAGATACGCAGTATTTT. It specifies CASSGQSGRTDTQYF.